This T cell receptor beta chain originates from a study of spatial heterogeneity in lung cancer. Study context: Within tumor regions, the number of TCR transcripts tracked closely with a T cell module score obtained from matched bulk RNA-seq.

The V segment lost 7 bases and the J segment 2 bases; nucleotides outside the gene matches: 11. The CDR3 runs 16 residues. Germline V CDR1 and CDR2: SNHLY, FYNNEI. TCRdb itself ran the 5' RACE reads through MiXCR, one entry per CDR3 protein. The data hold about 100,000 distinct CDR3 sequences, with about 4.4% observed a single time. The sample's time point: sample taken at primary tumor resection. Study results and limitations: The study estimated around 7% alpha and more than 12% beta chain coverage of tumor T cells. Tumor mutation count correlated with how many alpha and beta TCRs expanded intratumorally.

Only a few counts were recorded for this clonotype. Its specificity is unknown. The material was lung tumor tissue, obtained at surgery. The sequence came from a male donor with early-stage non-small cell lung cancer. The chain uses TRBV2 and TRBJ2-5; 9 bases are a match to TRBD1. Written as DNA, the CDR3 is TGTGCCAGCAATGGGGACAGGGAAGGCCCTCAAGAGACCCAGTACTTC. It translates to CASNGDREGPQETQYF.